The present TCR beta chain was sequenced within a study of T cells in Graves' hyperthyroidism and ophthalmopathy. In this sample, this clonotype turned up a few times. What it recognizes is unknown. Study results and caveats: Most thyroid clonotypes expanded above 0.001 appeared in blood too.

This CDR3 contains 12 residues. The germline gives CDR1 MNHNS, CDR2 SASEGT. With 6 bases removed from V and 4 bases from J, the gap between germline ends came to 9 bases. The source material, RNA transcripts, was used to amplify TCR beta CDR3 regions. Carried out on the TCR CDR3, a first-round RT-PCR used the HTBI primer set. TCRdb ran MiXCR on the multiplex PCR reads and lists one entry per CDR3 protein. The repertoire has about 380,000 distinct CDR3 sequences, approximately 13% of them found once; the top ten carry more than 9.5%. The sample taken for sequencing was blood. This clonotype originated in a woman aged 55 to 70 with Graves' hyperthyroidism. The gene calls are TRBV6-1 and TRBJ1-1; D gene uncertain. The CDR3 protein is CASSASGTEAFF. The DNA of the CDR3 is TGTGCCAGCAGCGCATCGGGCACTGAAGCTTTCTTT.